Listed below are T cell receptor beta chains from one sample, sequenced in a study of T cell responses to AZD1222 COVID-19 vaccine. The table came from immunoSEQ multiplex PCR; TCRdb's copy has only in-frame clones and leaves some out. The profile covers under 150,000 clones, with roughly nine tenths appearing a single time and around 9.5% taken by the ten largest. The sequenced sample was peripheral blood, obtained 28 days after the second AZD1222 dose. Receptors were obtained from an adult who received the AZD1222 COVID-19 vaccine. Both conserved end residues are part of each CDR3. Each record gives: CDR3 length, clone size, D gene, V gene, J gene, CDR3 protein, CDR3 DNA. A D gene is named only where the DNA matches it firmly. The listing skips clone size in some rows; elsewhere it reads once, few, many or a size class.

cdr3_length: 12; clone_size: once; d_call: .; v_call: TRBV6-5; j_call: TRBJ2-7; cdr3_aa: CASGPGRDEQYF; cdr3_nt: TGTGCCAGCGGCCCCGGAAGGGACGAGCAGTACTTC
cdr3_length: 15; clone_size: once; d_call: .; v_call: TRBV7-8; j_call: TRBJ1-5; cdr3_aa: CASSLESQSNQPQHF; cdr3_nt: TGTGCCAGCAGCTTAGAATCACAGAGCAATCAGCCCCAGCATTTT
cdr3_length: 15; clone_size: .; d_call: TRBD1; v_call: TRBV7-2; j_call: TRBJ2-2; cdr3_aa: CASSVTGGNTGELFF; cdr3_nt: TGTGCCAGCAGCGTCACAGGGGGAAACACCGGGGAGCTGTTTTTT
cdr3_length: 13; clone_size: .; d_call: TRBD2; v_call: TRBV29-1; j_call: TRBJ2-7; cdr3_aa: CSVGPSGGYEQYF; cdr3_nt: TGCAGCGTTGGTCCTAGCGGAGGCTACGAGCAGTACTTC
cdr3_length: 14; clone_size: .; d_call: .; v_call: TRBV5-1; j_call: TRBJ1-1; cdr3_aa: CASSSQPMNTEAFF; cdr3_nt: TGCGCCAGCAGTTCCCAGCCAATGAACACTGAAGCTTTCTTT
cdr3_length: 16; clone_size: .; d_call: TRBD1; v_call: TRBV27; j_call: TRBJ1-6; cdr3_aa: CASSSLQGYHNSPLHF; cdr3_nt: TGTGCCAGCAGTTCCCTACAGGGGTACCATAATTCACCCCTCCACTTT
cdr3_length: 17; clone_size: .; d_call: TRBD2; v_call: TRBV5-1; j_call: TRBJ2-7; cdr3_aa: CASSPLGLAGGSYEQYF; cdr3_nt: TGCGCCAGCAGCCCCCTCGGACTAGCGGGAGGGTCCTACGAGCAGTACTTC
cdr3_length: 13; clone_size: .; d_call: .; v_call: TRBV29-1; j_call: TRBJ2-7; cdr3_aa: CSVEGPASYEQYF; cdr3_nt: TGCAGCGTTGAAGGACCGGCCTCCTACGAGCAGTACTTC
cdr3_length: 15; clone_size: .; d_call: TRBD2; v_call: TRBV10-2; j_call: TRBJ2-7; cdr3_aa: CASSALAGGSDEQYF; cdr3_nt: TGCGCCAGCAGTGCGCTAGCGGGAGGAAGTGACGAGCAGTACTTC
cdr3_length: 15; clone_size: .; d_call: .; v_call: TRBV11-2; j_call: TRBJ2-1; cdr3_aa: CASSLGTGRYNEQFF; cdr3_nt: TGTGCCAGCAGCTTGGGTACAGGGAGATACAATGAGCAGTTCTTC
cdr3_length: 12; clone_size: .; d_call: .; v_call: TRBV19; j_call: TRBJ1-2; cdr3_aa: CASRVPIYGYTF; cdr3_nt: TGTGCCAGTAGAGTCCCCATCTATGGCTACACCTTC
cdr3_length: 14; clone_size: .; d_call: .; v_call: TRBV7-9; j_call: TRBJ1-1; cdr3_aa: CASSLRAGRAEAFF; cdr3_nt: TGTGCCAGCAGCTTAAGGGCCGGGAGGGCTGAAGCTTTCTTT
cdr3_length: 11; clone_size: .; d_call: .; v_call: TRBV6-5; j_call: TRBJ2-5; cdr3_aa: CASSSEETQYF; cdr3_nt: TGTGCCAGCAGTTCTGAAGAGACCCAGTACTTC
cdr3_length: 15; clone_size: .; d_call: TRBD2; v_call: TRBV6-5; j_call: TRBJ2-3; cdr3_aa: CASRSSGGRADTQYF; cdr3_nt: TGTGCCAGCAGAAGTAGCGGGGGTCGCGCAGATACGCAGTATTTT
cdr3_length: 15; clone_size: .; d_call: .; v_call: TRBV5-4; j_call: TRBJ1-3; cdr3_aa: CASSLDGTSGNTIYF; cdr3_nt: TGTGCCAGCAGCTTGGACGGGACCTCTGGAAACACCATATATTTT
cdr3_length: 17; clone_size: .; d_call: TRBD2; v_call: TRBV5-1; j_call: TRBJ2-2; cdr3_aa: CASSSGLAGPNTGELFF; cdr3_nt: TGCGCCAGCAGCTCGGGACTAGCGGGGCCGAACACCGGGGAGCTGTTTTTT
cdr3_length: 15; clone_size: .; d_call: TRBD2; v_call: TRBV2; j_call: TRBJ2-3; cdr3_aa: CASSRLAGDTDTQYF; cdr3_nt: TGTGCCAGCAGTCGACTAGCGGGGGACACAGATACGCAGTATTTT
cdr3_length: 15; clone_size: .; d_call: TRBD1; v_call: TRBV5-1; j_call: TRBJ1-4; cdr3_aa: CASSTQGMGNEKLFF; cdr3_nt: TGCGCCAGCAGCACACAGGGGATGGGGAATGAAAAACTGTTTTTT
cdr3_length: 15; clone_size: .; d_call: .; v_call: TRBV5-1; j_call: TRBJ2-1; cdr3_aa: CASSLAASSYNEQFF; cdr3_nt: TGCGCCAGCAGCTTGGCAGCGAGCTCCTACAATGAGCAGTTCTTC
cdr3_length: 17; clone_size: .; d_call: .; v_call: TRBV19; j_call: TRBJ1-2; cdr3_aa: CASSIDLETPVYYGYTF; cdr3_nt: TGTGCCAGTAGTATAGATCTCGAGACACCTGTTTACTATGGCTACACCTTC
cdr3_length: 14; clone_size: .; d_call: .; v_call: TRBV18; j_call: TRBJ2-3; cdr3_aa: CASSPPTSTDTQYF; cdr3_nt: TGTGCCAGCTCACCACCGACTAGCACAGATACGCAGTATTTT
cdr3_length: 15; clone_size: .; d_call: TRBD2; v_call: TRBV5-4; j_call: TRBJ2-3; cdr3_aa: CASNQLAGTTDTQYF; cdr3_nt: TGTGCCAGCAACCAACTAGCGGGAACCACAGATACGCAGTATTTT
cdr3_length: 13; clone_size: .; d_call: .; v_call: TRBV30; j_call: TRBJ1-5; cdr3_aa: CAWSVDSNQPQHF; cdr3_nt: TGTGCCTGGAGTGTTGATAGCAATCAGCCCCAGCATTTT
cdr3_length: 16; clone_size: .; d_call: TRBD1; v_call: TRBV6-6; j_call: TRBJ1-3; cdr3_aa: CASSYSGTAGGNTIYF; cdr3_nt: TGTGCCAGCAGTTACTCAGGGACAGCCGGTGGAAACACCATATATTTT
cdr3_length: 16; clone_size: .; d_call: .; v_call: TRBV27; j_call: TRBJ1-1; cdr3_aa: CASSLLGGGSSPEAFF; cdr3_nt: TGTGCCAGCAGTTTACTCGGTGGGGGTTCGAGCCCTGAAGCTTTCTTT
cdr3_length: 17; clone_size: .; d_call: TRBD2; v_call: TRBV5-1; j_call: TRBJ2-5; cdr3_aa: CASSRWTSGRSQETQYF; cdr3_nt: TGCGCCAGCAGCCGCTGGACCAGCGGGAGATCGCAAGAGACCCAGTACTTC
cdr3_length: 13; clone_size: .; d_call: .; v_call: TRBV2; j_call: TRBJ2-1; cdr3_aa: CASSGSKNNEQFF; cdr3_nt: TGTGCCAGTAGTGGGTCGAAAAACAATGAGCAGTTCTTC
cdr3_length: 14; clone_size: .; d_call: TRBD1; v_call: TRBV29-1; j_call: TRBJ1-1; cdr3_aa: CSVEFQGGYTEAFF; cdr3_nt: TGCAGCGTTGAGTTTCAGGGGGGATACACTGAAGCTTTCTTT
cdr3_length: 14; clone_size: .; d_call: .; v_call: TRBV7-8; j_call: TRBJ1-5; cdr3_aa: CASSLQGLGQPQHF; cdr3_nt: TGTGCCAGCAGCTTACAGGGACTGGGACAGCCCCAGCATTTT
cdr3_length: 15; clone_size: .; d_call: TRBD1; v_call: TRBV2; j_call: TRBJ2-1; cdr3_aa: CASSEDQGAVNEQFF; cdr3_nt: TGTGCCAGCAGTGAAGACCAGGGGGCCGTAAATGAGCAGTTCTTC
cdr3_length: 15; clone_size: few; d_call: .; v_call: TRBV6-2/TRBV6-3; j_call: TRBJ1-1; cdr3_aa: CASSYLPGGPTEAFF; cdr3_nt: TGTGCCAGCAGTTACCTTCCGGGTGGGCCGACTGAAGCTTTCTTT
cdr3_length: 13; clone_size: .; d_call: TRBD1; v_call: TRBV2; j_call: TRBJ1-2; cdr3_aa: CASKHRGNYGYTF; cdr3_nt: TGTGCCAGCAAACACAGGGGGAACTATGGCTACACCTTC
cdr3_length: 16; clone_size: .; d_call: .; v_call: TRBV24-1; j_call: TRBJ1-4; cdr3_aa: CATSDHTGLEDEKLFF; cdr3_nt: TGTGCCACCAGTGATCATACAGGGTTGGAAGATGAAAAACTGTTTTTT
cdr3_length: 19; clone_size: .; d_call: TRBD1; v_call: TRBV6-6; j_call: TRBJ1-1; cdr3_aa: CASSPDLPGQGHPYTEAFF; cdr3_nt: TGTGCCAGCAGTCCCGATTTACCGGGACAGGGACATCCCTACACTGAAGCTTTCTTT
cdr3_length: 14; clone_size: .; d_call: .; v_call: TRBV13; j_call: TRBJ1-2; cdr3_aa: CASSIEWGNYGYTF; cdr3_nt: TGTGCCAGCAGCATCGAATGGGGAAACTATGGCTACACCTTC
cdr3_length: 15; clone_size: .; d_call: TRBD1; v_call: TRBV30; j_call: TRBJ1-4; cdr3_aa: CAWSPRDRRNEKLFF; cdr3_nt: TGTGCCTGGAGTCCCCGGGACAGGAGAAATGAAAAACTGTTTTTT
cdr3_length: 14; clone_size: .; d_call: TRBD2; v_call: TRBV5-1; j_call: TRBJ2-5; cdr3_aa: CASSWEGRQETQYF; cdr3_nt: TGCGCCAGCAGTTGGGAGGGGAGGCAAGAGACCCAGTACTTC
cdr3_length: 17; clone_size: .; d_call: .; v_call: TRBV2; j_call: TRBJ1-3; cdr3_aa: CASSEAGGDGTGNTIYF; cdr3_nt: TGTGCCAGCAGTGAAGCGGGAGGGGATGGGACTGGAAACACCATATATTTT
cdr3_length: 15; clone_size: few; d_call: .; v_call: TRBV6-5; j_call: TRBJ1-1; cdr3_aa: CASTQRGNGGDEAFF; cdr3_nt: TGTGCCAGCACCCAACGGGGGAACGGCGGGGATGAAGCTTTCTTT
cdr3_length: 13; clone_size: .; d_call: .; v_call: TRBV4-3; j_call: TRBJ1-1; cdr3_aa: CASSRGRGKEAFF; cdr3_nt: TGCGCCAGCAGCCGGGGACGGGGTAAGGAAGCTTTCTTT
cdr3_length: 13; clone_size: once; d_call: .; v_call: TRBV5-1; j_call: TRBJ2-5; cdr3_aa: CASSLGLSETQYF; cdr3_nt: TGCGCCAGCAGCTTGGGCCTGTCAGAGACCCAGTACTTC
cdr3_length: 16; clone_size: once; d_call: TRBD2; v_call: TRBV7-2; j_call: TRBJ2-7; cdr3_aa: CASSSQAGDTASEQYF; cdr3_nt: TGTGCCAGCAGCTCCCAAGCGGGGGATACCGCCTCCGAGCAGTACTTC
cdr3_length: 15; clone_size: .; d_call: .; v_call: TRBV2; j_call: TRBJ2-3; cdr3_aa: CASSDVREGTDTQYF; cdr3_nt: TGTGCCAGCAGTGACGTCAGGGAGGGCACAGATACGCAGTATTTT
cdr3_length: 15; clone_size: once; d_call: .; v_call: TRBV11-2; j_call: TRBJ2-7; cdr3_aa: CASSLMRQAGYEQYF; cdr3_nt: TGTGCCAGCAGCTTAATGAGGCAAGCCGGCTACGAGCAGTACTTC
cdr3_length: 14; clone_size: .; d_call: TRBD1; v_call: TRBV2; j_call: TRBJ1-1; cdr3_aa: CASSDRTGNTEAFF; cdr3_nt: TGTGCCAGCAGTGACAGGACAGGGAACACTGAAGCTTTCTTT
cdr3_length: 15; clone_size: .; d_call: TRBD1; v_call: TRBV6-5; j_call: TRBJ1-4; cdr3_aa: CASDGGGQLNEKLFF; cdr3_nt: TGTGCCAGCGATGGGGGGGGACAGCTTAATGAAAAACTGTTTTTT
cdr3_length: 20; clone_size: .; d_call: TRBD1; v_call: TRBV5-3; j_call: TRBJ1-5; cdr3_aa: CARSFYLTGGIYISNQPQHF; cdr3_nt: TGTGCCAGAAGCTTTTATCTGACAGGGGGCATCTATATTAGCAATCAGCCCCAGCATTTT
cdr3_length: 14; clone_size: .; d_call: .; v_call: TRBV4-1; j_call: TRBJ2-3; cdr3_aa: CASSTGTAPDTQYF; cdr3_nt: TGCGCCAGCAGTACCGGGACCGCGCCAGATACGCAGTATTTT
cdr3_length: 14; clone_size: .; d_call: TRBD1; v_call: TRBV5-1; j_call: TRBJ1-2; cdr3_aa: CASSLRDRAQGYTF; cdr3_nt: TGCGCCAGCAGCTTAAGGGACAGGGCACAAGGCTACACCTTC
cdr3_length: 13; clone_size: .; d_call: .; v_call: TRBV19; j_call: TRBJ2-5; cdr3_aa: CASAVTYQETQYF; cdr3_nt: TGTGCCAGTGCAGTGACGTACCAAGAGACCCAGTACTTC
cdr3_length: 16; clone_size: .; d_call: TRBD1; v_call: TRBV30; j_call: TRBJ1-4; cdr3_aa: CAWSGGVGTDNEKLFF; cdr3_nt: TGTGCCTGGAGTGGGGGAGTGGGGACAGATAATGAAAAACTGTTTTTT